The 7 T cell receptor beta chains below all came from one sample that was sequenced in a study of CD8 T cells in ankylosing spondylitis. Their antigens remain unidentified. Study outcomes and limitations: Seemingly characteristic of ankylosing spondylitis blood was a TCR beta motif consisting of under ten highly homologous variants.

MiXCR, run by TCRdb on the 5' RACE reads, gives a single entry per CDR3 protein. The table has roughly 440,000 distinct CDR3 sequences, 17% seen once. The sample comprised blood, either unsorted or a sorted T cell fraction (not recorded which). The receptors derive from a male donor with ankylosing spondylitis.

This chain links TRBV11-2 with TRBJ2-2, with D tentatively TRBD1 (6 bases). This CDR3 has 16 amino acids. V was shortened by 6 bases and J by 2 bases, with 16 bases between the two germline ends. Per germline, CDR1 SGHAT and CDR2 FQNNGV. Written as DNA, the CDR3 is TGTGCCAGCAGTCGAGGGACAAGGGAAAACACCGGGGAGCTGTTTTTT. Protein product: CASSRGTRENTGELFF.

This clonotype was counted a few times. This chain connects TRBV18 to TRBJ2-7; the D is unclear. Trimming removed 6 bases at V and 7 bases at J, with 22 bases between. The CDR3 runs to 15 residues. CDR1 KGHSH and CDR2 LQKENI come from the germline V gene. CDR3 region: CASSPSGMDSGEQYF. In DNA form, the CDR3 reads TGTGCCAGCTCCCCAAGTGGCATGGATAGTGGGGAGCAGTACTTC.

The chain carries TRBV3-1 and TRBJ2-2; 9 bases are a match to TRBD2. CDR3 length: 16 residues. J lost 4 bases, V lost 1 base, and 4 bases had no gene match. Germline CDR1 LGHDT, CDR2 YNNKEL (reference sequence). In nucleotides, the CDR3 is TGTGCCAGCAGCCAAGTGGGAGCGGGGGGCACCGGGGAGCTGTTTTTT. Translating gives CASSQVGAGGTGELFF.

In its sample, this clonotype was seen many times. The chain recombines TRBV9 with TRBJ2-3; D might be TRBD2 (5 bases). The CDR3 is made up of 13 amino acids. Germline assignment: CDR1 SGDLS and CDR2 YYNGEE. Trimming took 4 bases from V and 9 from J, leaving 15 bases between them. CDR3 sequence (DNA): TGTGCCAGCAGCCCCCTTACTAGAGACACGCAGTATTTT. Its protein is CASSPLTRDTQYF.

The chain has TRBV11-3 and TRBJ1-3; D unresolved. Trimming took off 6 bases at V and 1 base at J, with 10 bases between the two ends. This CDR3 has 14 residues. The germline V gene encodes CDR1 SGHNT and CDR2 YENEEA. This chain's CDR3 is CASSMAPSGNTIYF. DNA of the CDR3: TGTGCCAGCAGTATGGCACCGTCTGGAAACACCATATATTTT. Supplemented by reference TRBV11-3 and TRBJ1-3, the full variable domain reads EAGVVQSPRYKIIEKKQPVAFWCNPISGHNTLYWYLQNLGQGPELLIRYENEEAVDDSQLPKDRFSAERLKGVDSTLKIQPAELGDSAVYLCASSMAPSGNTIYFGEGSWLTVV.

This clonotype appeared a few times. The CDR3: CATSRDPGLNTEAFF. CDR3 bases: TGTGCCACCAGCAGAGATCCGGGGTTGAACACTGAAGCTTTCTTT. The chain couples TRBV15 to TRBJ1-1; D gene ambiguous. CDR3 length: 15 amino acids. The germline gives CDR1 LNHNV, CDR2 YYDKDF (reference sequence). With 0 bases removed from V and 0 bases from J, the gap between germline ends came to 8 bases. The full variable domain, with the rest looked up from reference TRBV15 and TRBJ1-1, is DAMVIQNPRYQVTQFGKPVTLSCSQTLNHNVMYWYQQKSSQAPKLLFHYYDKDFNNEADTPDNFQSRRPNTSFCFLDIRSPGLGDTAMYLCATSRDPGLNTEAFFGQGTRLTVV.

This clonotype was recorded a few times. The genes are TRBV11-2 and TRBJ1-1, with D uncertain. There are 13 residues in the CDR3. The V end was cut by 5 bases, the J end by 4 bases, with 11 bases between. Looked up from germline, CDR1 is SGHAT and CDR2 is FQNNGV. DNA for the CDR3: TGTGCCAGCAGCCAAAGCAGGACCACTGAAGCTTTCTTT. Protein: CASSQSRTTEAFF.